This TCR beta chain was recorded in a study of neurological immune-mediated disorders. General study points: Private repertoires in all groups were suggested by the absence of shared CDR3 amino acid sequences among expanded clones across subjects. HTLV-1-associated myelopathy displayed the greatest TCR clonal expansion, and multiple sclerosis exhibited the smallest, lower than that of healthy controls.

The cDNA came from 5'RACE with 10-nucleotide random UMIs. From the 5' RACE reads, TCRdb called clonotypes with MiXCR, one entry per CDR3 protein. Of tens of thousands of distinct CDR3 sequences listed, about 26% are singletons. PBMCs stored at -80 C, numbering 2 million, were the origin of the unsorted libraries. In regard to this clonotype: The antigen is undetermined. It is unclear where the CDR3 begins or ends on the DNA, so no DNA is shown, and the CDR3 is as TCRdb lists it.

The CDR3 is 21 amino acids in total, end residues counted. Germline CDR1 DFQATT, CDR2 SNEGSKA (reference sequence). The chain is built from TRBV20-1 and TRBJ1-2; the D call TRBD1 from the table was never checked on the DNA. This receptor was taken from a woman between 65 and 79 years old in good health. The sample was PBMCs. CDR3 residues: CSASNYNEQFFGPGTGGGYTF.